The 30 T cell receptor beta chains given below trace back to one sample, sequenced in a study of shared clonotypes between healthy human individuals. Profiled with immunoSEQ multiplex PCR; TCRdb holds only in-frame clones, not every one. The sample records 2 million to 2.5 million clones, 93% being singletons. The sample comprised naive CD4+ T cells from PBMCs. Subset in this sample: CD45RA+ positively selected. The origin of the receptors is a man aged 18 to 30 in good health. Some clones in this sample may be carry-over from other donors' samples.

This clone was recorded only once. The V gene is TRBV28, the J gene TRBJ1-3; D is undetermined. The CDR3 is made up of 15 amino acids. Trimming took off 3 bases at V and 4 bases at J, with 13 bases between the two ends. Looked up from germline, CDR1 is MDHEN and CDR2 is SYDVKM. DNA for the CDR3: TGTGCCAGCAGTTTGGCGACGGTGGGGGGAAACACCATATATTTT. This translates into CASSLATVGGNTIYF.

This clone was seen a single time. This chain joins TRBV21-1 and TRBJ1-5. TRBV21-1 is annotated as a pseudogene. The length of the CDR3 is 14 residues. CDR3 amino acids: CASSSGEGNQPQHF. The CDR3 bases are TGTGCCAGCAGTTCTGGGGAGGGCAATCAGCCCCAGCATTTT.

CDR3 in amino acids: CASSSWGGRAVDTQYF. CDR3 nucleotide sequence: TGTGCCAGCAGTTCTTGGGGCGGGAGGGCCGTAGATACGCAGTATTTT. The genes are TRBV27 and TRBJ2-3; 9 positions match TRBD2. The CDR3 spans 16 residues. Trimming cost V 4 bases and J 5 bases; bases outside gene matches: 10. Per the germline V gene, CDR1 is MNHEY and CDR2 is SMNVEV (reference sequence).

This chain links TRBV6-5 with TRBJ1-1, with 7 nucleotides matching TRBD1. Trimming took 4 bases from V and 10 from J; bases not matched to a gene: 9. The length of the CDR3 is 13 residues. The germline V gene has CDR1 MNHEY and CDR2 SVGAGI. CDR3 nucleotide sequence: TGTGCCAGCAGTTCGACAGGGATCCTGGCAGCTTTCTTT. It is translated as CASSSTGILAAFF.

Remarks on this clone: Distinct nucleotide sequences in the sample also encode this CDR3. V gene TRBV7-3 combines with J gene TRBJ2-3; D gene uncertain. V gave up 2 bases and J gave up 0 bases, with 6 bases separating them. Germline loops: CDR1 SGHTA, CDR2 FQGTGA. The length of the CDR3 is 14 residues. CDR3 sequence: CASSLGRSTDTQYF. The DNA of the CDR3 is TGTGCCAGCAGCTTAGGACGGAGCACAGATACGCAGTATTTT.

V is TRBV7-2 and J is TRBJ2-1; 9 bases map to TRBD2. From germline, CDR1 is SGHTA and CDR2 FQGNSA. There are 15 residues in the CDR3. V was pared by 1 base and J by 8 bases, with 6 bases of the junction left unmatched. CDR3 residues: CASSLELAGWYEQFF. The CDR3 DNA follows: TGTGCCAGCAGCTTAGAACTAGCGGGTTGGTATGAGCAGTTCTTC. Based on the CDR3 plus reference TRBV7-2 and TRBJ2-1, the full variable domain is GAGVSQSPSNKVTEKGKDVELRCDPISGHTALYWYRQSLGQGLEFLIYFQGNSAPDKSGLPSDRFSAERTGGSVSTLTIQRTQQEDSAVYLCASSLELAGWYEQFFGPGTRLTVL.

The rearrangement uses TRBV11-2 and TRBJ1-1, with 10 bases aligning to TRBD1. The V and J ends lost 1 base and 3 bases, in that order; junction bases with no gene match: 8. There are 17 residues in the CDR3. In germline, CDR1 is SGHAT, CDR2 FQNNGV. CDR3 region: CASSLGDRGRWYTEAFF. The CDR3 DNA reads as TGTGCCAGCAGCTTAGGGGACAGGGGACGGTGGTACACTGAAGCTTTCTTT. The complete variable domain, with remaining parts taken from reference TRBV11-2 and TRBJ1-1, reads EAGVAQSPRYKIIEKRQSVAFWCNPISGHATLYWYQQILGQGPKLLIQFQNNGVVDDSQLPKDRFSAERLKGVDSTLKIQPAKLEDSAVYLCASSLGDRGRWYTEAFFGQGTRLTVV.

The chain joins TRBV7-9 to TRBJ2-2; possibly TRBD2 for D (6 bases). The CDR3 spans 15 residues. Germline CDR1 SEHNR, CDR2 FQNEAQ (reference sequence). The V and J ends lost 2 bases and 5 bases respectively, with 12 bases between them. This CDR3 is CASSLRGGFTGELFF. The CDR3 region has the DNA TGTGCCAGCAGCTTACGGGGAGGATTTACCGGGGAGCTGTTTTTT.

Here the CDR3 reads CASSLPGTEAFF. Written as DNA, the CDR3 is TGTGCCAGCAGCCTACCCGGGACAGAAGCTTTCTTT. The chain has TRBV7-9 and TRBJ1-1; D is perhaps TRBD1 (6 bases). Per the germline V gene, CDR1 is SEHNR and CDR2 is FQNEAQ (reference sequence). The length of the CDR3 is 12 residues. Trimming shortened V by 5 bases and J by 8 bases, and 12 bases separated the two germline ends.

This chain joins TRBV2 and TRBJ2-2; D is unclear. Trimming removed 2 bases at V and 6 bases at J, with 7 bases between. The V gene's germline CDR1 is SNHLY and CDR2 FYNNEI. The CDR3 spans 13 residues. Here the CDR3 reads CASSEYAAGELFF. The CDR3 DNA reads TGTGCCAGCAGTGAATACGCGGCCGGGGAGCTGTTTTTT.

V usage is TRBV14 and J usage is TRBJ1-1; D may be TRBD1 (5 bases). This CDR3 spans 13 amino acids. Deletions cut 4 bases from V and 7 bases from J, with 13 bases between. CDR1 is SGHDN and CDR2 is FVKESK in the germline V gene. The CDR3 region has the DNA TGTGCCAGCAGCCTGCTCCTAGGGGATGAAGCTTTCTTT. Its translation is CASSLLLGDEAFF.

The V and J genes are TRBV4-3 and TRBJ1-5; 7 nucleotides match TRBD1. This CDR3 has 18 amino acids. Germline V CDR1 and CDR2: LGHNA, YSLEER. J lost 0 bases, V lost 2 bases, and 10 bases had no gene match. The CDR3 coding sequence is TGCGCCAGCAGCCAAACTAGGGACAGCCATTATAGCAATCAGCCCCAGCATTTT. This codes for CASSQTRDSHYSNQPQHF.

The chain is built from TRBV29-1 and TRBJ2-7; D perhaps matches TRBD2 (6 bases). Germline V gene lookup returns CDR1 SQVTM and CDR2 ANQGSEA. Trimming left V 6 bases short and J 0 bases short, with 12 bases between. The CDR3 loop spans 13 amino acids. CDR3 DNA: TGCAGCGTGCGGGGAGTACTCTCCTACGAGCAGTACTTC. It is translated as CSVRGVLSYEQYF.

The CDR3 protein is CASSSPGSSGANVLTF. CDR3 nucleotide sequence: TGTGCCAGCAGTTCCCCCGGGAGCTCTGGGGCCAACGTCCTGACTTTC. The genes are TRBV6-6 and TRBJ2-6; a possible D gene is TRBD2 (6 bases). Germline values: CDR1 MNHNY, CDR2 SVGAGI (reference sequence). The ends were cut back, 4 bases at V and 0 bases at J, with 10 bases in the middle. CDR3 length: 16 amino acids.

This chain links TRBV5-1 with TRBJ1-1; TRBD1 agrees at 9 bases. CDR3 size: 17 residues. V lost 3 bases and J lost 2; bases outside the gene matches: 11. CDR1 is SGHRS and CDR2 is YFSETQ in the germline V gene. The CDR3 here is CASSSRDRAQENTEAFF. CDR3 bases: TGCGCCAGCAGCTCCCGGGACAGGGCCCAAGAAAACACTGAAGCTTTCTTT.

The V and J genes are TRBV11-2 and TRBJ2-7; D could derive from TRBD1 or TRBD2 (5 bases each). The CDR3 contains 16 residues. CDR1 is SGHAT, CDR2 FQNNGV, per germline. V shed 5 bases and J shed 3 bases, with 20 bases lying between them. The CDR3 protein is CASSTEGTGRFYEQYF. The CDR3 DNA reads TGTGCCAGCAGCACAGAGGGAACAGGTCGGTTCTACGAGCAGTACTTC.

CDR3 sequence (DNA): TGTGCCAGCAGCAGCAATCCGGGACTTGGCACAGATACGCAGTATTTT. Amino acids: CASSSNPGLGTDTQYF. The rearrangement links TRBV5-4 to TRBJ2-3, with TRBD2 as a possible D gene (6 bases). The V and J ends lost 4 bases and 1 base respectively, with 16 bases between them. Germline V lookup: CDR1 SGHNT, CDR2 YYREEE (reference sequence). This CDR3 has 16 residues.

This clone was observed a single time. The rearrangement joins TRBV7-8 to TRBJ1-2; no definite D call. V was trimmed by 5 bases and J by 0 bases, leaving 16 bases between them. From germline, CDR1 is SGHVS and CDR2 FQNEAQ. The CDR3 runs to 16 residues. The CDR3 DNA is TGTGCCAGCAGCACAAGAGGACTGAAAGCTAACTATGGCTACACCTTC. Translating it yields CASSTRGLKANYGYTF.

The J gene is TRBJ2-3, the V gene TRBV6-6; TRBD2 agrees at 7 bases. The CDR3 totals 15 residues. CDR1 and CDR2 from the germline V gene are MNHNY and SVGAGI (reference sequence). With V trimmed by 5 bases and J by 2 bases, 7 bases remained unmatched. The CDR3 protein is CASSTTSSSTDTQYF. CDR3 coding DNA: TGTGCCAGCAGTACGACTAGCTCCTCCACAGATACGCAGTATTTT.

The chain is built from TRBV6-1 and TRBJ1-4, with unresolved D. Germline values: CDR1 MNHNS, CDR2 SASEGT. The CDR3 sequence is 15 residues long. V was clipped by 3 bases and J by 8 bases, with 16 bases between them. The CDR3 nucleotides read TGTGCCAGCAGTGACCTCGGAAGGAGCGGGGAAAAACTGTTTTTT. It is translated as CASSDLGRSGEKLFF.

The V gene is TRBV5-4, the J gene TRBJ1-3, with 7 bases that match TRBD1. The trim removed 7 bases at V and 3 bases at J, leaving 1 base unmatched. The CDR3 length is 12 residues. Germline lookup yields CDR1 SGHNT and CDR2 YYREEE (reference sequence). CDR3: CASQGVGNTIYF. CDR3 coding DNA: TGTGCCAGCCAGGGGGTTGGAAACACCATATATTTT.

The chain uses TRBV10-3 and TRBJ2-3; TRBD2 agrees at 8 bases. J gave up 3 bases and V 2 bases, and 4 bases lay outside the gene matches. The CDR3 covers 15 residues. In germline, CDR1 is ENHRY, CDR2 SYGVKD. In DNA form, the CDR3 reads TGTGCCATCAGTGAGCGGGAGGGGTATACAGATACGCAGTATTTT. Translated: CAISEREGYTDTQYF.

This chain uses TRBV5-6 with TRBJ1-5; weak D call: TRBD1 (6 bases). Germline values: CDR1 SGHDT, CDR2 YYEEEE. This CDR3 region has 13 residues. V lost 7 bases and J 7 bases, leaving 15 bases between the germline ends. The CDR3 is CASARGAEQPQHF. The CDR3 region has the DNA TGTGCCAGCGCTCGGGGGGCGGAACAGCCCCAGCATTTT.

The rearrangement joins TRBV7-2 to TRBJ1-3; D is unresolved. Germline V lookup: CDR1 SGHTA, CDR2 FQGNSA. V gave up 5 bases and J gave up 1 base, with 12 bases separating them. This CDR3 is built from 15 residues. The CDR3 spells CASSPGLASGNTIYF. CDR3 nucleotide sequence: TGTGCCAGCAGCCCGGGGTTGGCGTCTGGAAACACCATATATTTT.

V is TRBV11-2 and J is TRBJ1-2; D gene ambiguous. Germline-derived CDR1 and CDR2 are SGHAT and FQNNGV. V lost 10 bases and J lost 8, with 17 bases in between. There are 12 residues in the CDR3. CDR3: CAIRTASRGYTF. Written as DNA, the CDR3 is TGTGCCATCCGGACCGCTTCTAGGGGCTACACCTTC.

V is TRBV19 and J is TRBJ1-5, with TRBD1 identical over 7 bases. This CDR3 is 16 amino acids long. Germline V gene lookup returns CDR1 LNHDA and CDR2 SQIVND (reference sequence). The V gene end was trimmed by 6 bases and the J gene end by 4 bases; junction bases not matched to a gene: 12. The CDR3 DNA follows: TGTGCCAGTAGCCCAGAAAGGGGGCTAGGTAATCAGCCCCAGCATTTT. The encoded protein is CASSPERGLGNQPQHF.

The chain recombines TRBV18 with TRBJ2-5; tentatively, D is TRBD1 (5 bases). Germline lookup yields CDR1 KGHSH and CDR2 LQKENI. Trimming removed 6 bases at V and 4 bases at J, with 24 bases between. The CDR3 length is 17 residues. Here the CDR3 DNA reads TGTGCCAGCTCTACAACTGTAGGGGATAAGACTCGAGAGACCCAGTACTTC. The encoded protein is CASSTTVGDKTRETQYF.

The CDR3 is CASSSPSGSSYEQYF. The CDR3 DNA reads TGTGCCAGCAGCTCCCCTAGCGGGAGCTCCTACGAGCAGTACTTC. The rearrangement joins TRBV7-2 to TRBJ2-7; TRBD2 aligns across 10 bases. This CDR3 spans 15 amino acids. Losses at the gene ends were 4 bases for V and 0 bases for J; bases not matched to a gene: 3. Germline loops: CDR1 SGHTA, CDR2 FQGNSA.

The chain couples TRBV7-2 to TRBJ2-7; no clear D. The CDR3 has 15 residues. Trimming stripped 1 base from V and 0 bases from J, with 10 bases between. Germline assignment: CDR1 SGHTA and CDR2 FQGNSA. The CDR3 DNA reads TGTGCCAGCAGCTTAGTTCCAGCCATCTCCTACGAGCAGTACTTC. Translating gives CASSLVPAISYEQYF.

Turning to this clone: The junction departs from the called germline gene at one end, perhaps through a read error. The rearrangement joins TRBV13 to TRBJ2-2, with 7 bases fitting TRBD2. This CDR3 comprises 16 residues. In germline, CDR1 is PRHDT, CDR2 FYEKMQ (reference sequence). The CDR3 sequence: CASSLGYRTRGRELFF. The CDR3 region has the DNA TGTGCCAGCAGCCTAGGCTACCGGACTAGAGGTCGGGAGCTGTTTTTT.